This T cell receptor beta chain came from a study of blood T cell repertoires in COVID-19. Study overall: COVID-19 samples collected from the United States, Italy and Spain covered acute and convalescent phases.

The assay was immunoSEQ multiplex PCR, and TCRdb's table has in-frame clones only and misses some. The table has about 430,000 clones, 88% seen once. Cohort allocation depended upon clinical history that participants reported. This CDR3 has 14 amino acids. V lost 3 bases to trimming and J lost 5 bases; unmatched junction nucleotides: 7. Germline loops: CDR1 GTSNPN, CDR2 SVGIG (reference sequence). This clonotype originated in a woman in her twenties or thirties with acute COVID-19. The chain carries TRBV30 and TRBJ1-1, with 9 bases that match TRBD1. Sequenced input: PBMCs or T cells enriched from blood (not recorded which). The CDR3 nucleotides read TGTGCCTGGAGCCGACAGGGGGTGTGGACTGAAGCTTTCTTT. This codes for CAWSRQGVWTEAFF. Full variable domain (rest looked up from reference TRBV30 and TRBJ1-1): SQTIHQWPATLVQPVGSPLSLECTVEGTSNPNLYWYRQAAGRGLQLLFYSVGIGQISSEVPQNLSASRPQDRQFILSSKKLLLSDSGFYLCAWSRQGVWTEAFFGQGTRLTVV.